One sample yielded the 18 T cell receptor beta chains listed below, sequenced in a study of cytomegalovirus exposure and HLA in healthy donors (dated by TCRdb to the late 2010s). The library was obtained by the immunoSEQ multiplex PCR assay. A mixture of 60 forward primers for TCR Vbeta segments and 13 reverse primers for TCR Jbeta segments was used in the multiplex PCR. This is the immuneACCESS table as TCRdb keeps it, with only in-frame sequences that have V and J called. A part of the clones is gone; compared with another copy, unresolved V genes explain less than half, and the rest is unexplained. This sample holds roughly 180,000 clones; less than 85% were observed only once. 1% of the sample comes from the top ten. The specimen was PBMCs. Receptors originate from a boy aged 2 to 10 in good health and CMV-seronegative.

The J gene is TRBJ1-2, the V gene TRBV28; 8 nucleotides line up with TRBD1. V was pared by 8 bases and J by 5 bases, with 10 bases of the junction left unmatched. Germline values: CDR1 MDHEN, CDR2 SYDVKM. This CDR3 spans 14 amino acids. The CDR3 loop reads CASYSGGQIYGYTF. The CDR3 nucleotides are TGTGCCAGCTATTCAGGGGGCCAAATATATGGCTACACCTTC.

As DNA, the CDR3 is TGTGCCAGCAGTTACGACGGGAAAGTTAGTAATTCACCCCTCCACTTT. It specifies CASSYDGKVSNSPLHF. V usage is TRBV6-5 and J usage is TRBJ1-6; D not certain. The V gene lost 2 bases and the J gene lost 6 bases, with 14 bases spanning the gap. Germline CDR1 reads MNHEY; CDR2 reads SVGAGI. The CDR3 totals 16 residues.

V and J are TRBV5-1 and TRBJ1-2, with 8 bases matching TRBD1. V trimming: 4 bases; J trimming: 4 bases; junction bases outside the gene matches: 6. This CDR3 contains 14 residues. Looked up from germline, CDR1 is SGHRS and CDR2 is YFSETQ. CDR3 sequence: CASSLVDRGYGYTF. The DNA of the CDR3 is TGCGCCAGCAGCCTAGTAGACAGGGGCTATGGCTACACCTTC.

In this sample, this clone turned up once. V is TRBV28 and J is TRBJ1-1; D perhaps matches TRBD1 (5 bases). Germline V gene data show CDR1 as MDHEN and CDR2 as SYDVKM. Trimming removed 3 bases at V and 6 bases at J, with 11 bases between. CDR3 length equals 13 residues. CDR3 DNA: TGTGCCAGCAGTTTCCCTGGGGGGGCTGAAGCTTTCTTT. Residues: CASSFPGGAEAFF.

The chain couples TRBV30 to TRBJ2-1, with 8 bases identical to TRBD2. This CDR3 comprises 16 residues. With 1 base clipped from V and 6 bases from J, the junction kept 11 bases outside the gene matches. The V gene's germline CDR1 is GTSNPN and CDR2 SVGIG (reference sequence). CDR3 coding DNA: TGTGCCTGGAGTGCGTTCCTGCTAGCGGGTAGCAATGAGCAGTTCTTC. This encodes CAWSAFLLAGSNEQFF.

The chain uses TRBV19 and TRBJ2-2; 7 nucleotides agree with TRBD2. The CDR3 covers 16 residues. The germline V gene encodes CDR1 LNHDA and CDR2 SQIVND (reference sequence). V was clipped by 7 bases and J by 1 base; unmatched bases: 9. CDR3: CASTTREAKNTGELFF. As DNA, the CDR3 is TGTGCCAGTACCACCCGGGAGGCGAAGAACACCGGGGAGCTGTTTTTT.

The V and J genes are TRBV27 and TRBJ2-1; 8 nucleotides agree with TRBD1. The V segment lost 10 bases and the J segment 5 bases; nucleotides outside the gene matches: 13. Germline CDR1 is MNHEY and CDR2 is SMNVEV (reference sequence). CDR3 size: 15 residues. CDR3 in amino acids: CATPNKDRVNNEQFF. DNA for the CDR3: TGTGCCACCCCTAATAAGGACAGGGTGAACAATGAGCAGTTCTTC.

The chain combines TRBV27 with TRBJ2-2, with D perhaps matching TRBD2 (6 bases). The CDR3 extends over 13 amino acids. V lost 2 bases and J lost 6, with 7 bases in between. CDR1 and CDR2 (germline): MNHEY, SMNVEV (reference sequence). In DNA, the CDR3 is TGTGCCAGCAGTTTAGCGGGATCCGGGGAGCTGTTTTTT. This sequence encodes CASSLAGSGELFF.

The J gene is TRBJ2-1, the V gene TRBV6-4, with TRBD1 identical over 7 bases. This CDR3 is 14 amino acids long. The trim removed 6 bases at V and 4 bases at J, leaving 6 bases unmatched. Germline-derived CDR1 and CDR2 are MRHNA and SNTAGT. The chain's CDR3 is CASSVEGQYNEQFF. Here the CDR3 DNA reads TGTGCCAGCAGCGTTGAGGGACAGTACAATGAGCAGTTCTTC.

The chain employs TRBV6-5 and TRBJ2-2; 7 bases are shared with TRBD1. Trimming at V came to 6 bases and at J to 1 base, leaving 5 bases not matched to a gene. The CDR3 covers 15 residues. CDR1 is MNHEY and CDR2 is SVGAGI in the germline V gene. The CDR3 coding sequence is TGTGCCAGCAGCCAGACAGGGAAGAACACCGGGGAGCTGTTTTTT. It yields the protein CASSQTGKNTGELFF.

This clone occurred a few times. This chain links TRBV5-6 with TRBJ1-5; a possible D gene is TRBD1 (6 bases). CDR3 length: 16 amino acids. V lost 2 bases and J lost 3, with 15 bases in between. In germline, CDR1 is SGHDT, CDR2 YYEEEE. CDR3 sequence (DNA): TGTGCCAGCAGCTTCGGGGCAGGGGATATCAATCAGCCCCAGCATTTT. Its protein is CASSFGAGDINQPQHF.

The rearrangement links TRBV6-1 to TRBJ2-7; 8 nucleotides line up with TRBD1. V lost 3 bases to trimming and J lost 1 base; unmatched junction nucleotides: 5. CDR3 length equals 15 residues. CDR1 and CDR2 (germline): MNHNS, SASEGT. CDR3 protein: CASSDRDRTSYEQYV. For the CDR3, the DNA is TGTGCCAGCAGTGACCGGGACAGGACATCCTACGAGCAGTACGTC.

The chain recombines TRBV28 with TRBJ2-1, with a possible D match to TRBD1 (5 bases). The V and J ends lost 5 bases and 4 bases respectively, with 18 bases between them. The CDR3 is 16 amino acids. CDR1 and CDR2 from the germline V gene are MDHEN and SYDVKM. CDR3 DNA: TGTGCCAGCAGTATAGGGGTTTGGGGCCTTTACAATGAGCAGTTCTTC. Translation gives CASSIGVWGLYNEQFF.

The chain carries TRBV7-9 and TRBJ2-7, with 12 bases that match TRBD1. Germline lookup yields CDR1 SEHNR and CDR2 FQNEAQ (reference sequence). V shed 5 bases and J 6 bases; nucleotides not matched to a gene: 8. This CDR3 has 15 amino acids. CDR3 protein: CASSPQGTGGAEQYF. CDR3 DNA sequence: TGTGCCAGCAGCCCTCAGGGGACAGGGGGCGCCGAGCAGTACTTC.

V usage is TRBV18 and J usage is TRBJ2-7, with 9 positions matching TRBD1. Germline trimming cut 4 bases from V and 0 bases from J; bases unmatched to any gene: 7. The CDR3 consists of 16 residues. Germline lookup yields CDR1 KGHSH and CDR2 LQKENI. Here the CDR3 DNA reads TGTGCCAGCTCACTAGACCGGGACAGGGCCTCCTACGAGCAGTACTTC. Translation: CASSLDRDRASYEQYF. Looking up the rest from reference TRBV18 and TRBJ2-7 gives the full variable domain: NAGVMQNPRHLVRRRGQEARLRCSPMKGHSHVYWYRQLPEEGLKFMVYLQKENIIDESGMPKERFSAEFPKEGPSILRIQQVVRGDSAAYFCASSLDRDRASYEQYFGPGTRLTVT.

CDR3 nucleotide sequence: TGTGCCAGCAGCGAGCGACTAGCGGGAGGAAAGGAGACCCAGTACTTC. Translating it yields CASSERLAGGKETQYF. The chain couples TRBV9 to TRBJ2-5; 13 bases agree with TRBD2. After removal of 3 bases from V and 5 bases from J, the junction contained 7 bases not matched to a gene. This CDR3 region has 16 residues. Germline CDR1 reads SGDLS; CDR2 reads YYNGEE. The full variable domain, in which reference TRBV9 and TRBJ2-5 provide the parts outside the CDR3, is DSGVTQTPKHLITATGQRVTLRCSPRSGDLSVYWYQQSLDQGLQFLIQYYNGEERAKGNILERFSAQQFPDLHSELNLSSLELGDSALYFCASSERLAGGKETQYFGPGTRLLVL.

The chain joins TRBV29-1 to TRBJ2-3; 8 bases match TRBD2. Germline assignment: CDR1 SQVTM and CDR2 ANQGSEA. The CDR3 is 14 amino acids. CDR3 nucleotide sequence: TGCGGCGCCCGTGGGGCGGGGGGTGGGGATACGCAGTATTTT. Its protein product is CGARGAGGGDTQYF.

This chain uses TRBV5-1 with TRBJ1-2; TRBD1 is a possible D gene (6 bases). The CDR3 length is 14 residues. Germline values: CDR1 SGHRS, CDR2 YFSETQ. Trimming took 1 base from V and 5 from J, leaving 12 bases between them. Written as DNA, the CDR3 is TGCGCCAGCAGCTTGAGAACAGGGCGATATGGCTACACCTTC. Translating gives CASSLRTGRYGYTF.